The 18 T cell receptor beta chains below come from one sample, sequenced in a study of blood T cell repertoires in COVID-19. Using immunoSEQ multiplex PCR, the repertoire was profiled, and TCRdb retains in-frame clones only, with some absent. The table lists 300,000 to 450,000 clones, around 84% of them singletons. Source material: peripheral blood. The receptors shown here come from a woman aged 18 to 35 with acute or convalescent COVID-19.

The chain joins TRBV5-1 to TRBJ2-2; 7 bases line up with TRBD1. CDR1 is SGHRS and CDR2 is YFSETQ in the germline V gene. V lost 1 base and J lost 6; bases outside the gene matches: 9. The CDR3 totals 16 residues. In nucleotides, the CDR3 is TGCGCCAGCAGCTTGAGACAGGGAGATAGAGCCGGGGAGCTGTTTTTT. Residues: CASSLRQGDRAGELFF.

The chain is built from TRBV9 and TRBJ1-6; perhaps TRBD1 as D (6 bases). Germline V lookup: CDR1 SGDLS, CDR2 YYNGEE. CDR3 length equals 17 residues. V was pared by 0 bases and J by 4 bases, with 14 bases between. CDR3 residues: CASSVAFQGPYNSPLHF. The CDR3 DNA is TGTGCCAGCAGCGTAGCTTTCCAGGGGCCTTATAATTCACCCCTCCACTTT. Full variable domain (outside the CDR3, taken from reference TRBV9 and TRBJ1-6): DSGVTQTPKHLITATGQRVTLRCSPRSGDLSVYWYQQSLDQGLQFLIQYYNGEERAKGNILERFSAQQFPDLHSELNLSSLELGDSALYFCASSVAFQGPYNSPLHFGNGTRLTVT.

CDR3 sequence: CASSPRPGTSGKETQYF. The DNA for the CDR3 is TGTGCCAGCAGCCCAAGACCCGGGACTAGCGGAAAAGAGACCCAGTACTTC. The chain is built from TRBV14 and TRBJ2-5, with 11 bases matching TRBD2. V gave up 4 bases and J gave up 3 bases; unmatched junction bases: 10. CDR1 is SGHDN and CDR2 is FVKESK in the germline V gene. CDR3 length equals 17 residues.

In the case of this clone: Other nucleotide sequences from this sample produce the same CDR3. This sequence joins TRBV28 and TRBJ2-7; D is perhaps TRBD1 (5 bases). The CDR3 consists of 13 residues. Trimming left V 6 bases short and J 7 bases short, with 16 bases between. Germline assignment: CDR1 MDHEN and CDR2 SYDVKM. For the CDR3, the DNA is TGTGCCAGCAGAGACAGCCCAACTTATGAGCAGTACTTC. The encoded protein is CASRDSPTYEQYF.

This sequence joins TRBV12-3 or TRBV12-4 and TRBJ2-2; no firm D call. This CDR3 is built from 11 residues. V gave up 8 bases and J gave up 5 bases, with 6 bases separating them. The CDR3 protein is CASSGTGELFF. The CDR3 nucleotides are TGTGCCAGCTCCGGTACCGGGGAGCTGTTTTTT.

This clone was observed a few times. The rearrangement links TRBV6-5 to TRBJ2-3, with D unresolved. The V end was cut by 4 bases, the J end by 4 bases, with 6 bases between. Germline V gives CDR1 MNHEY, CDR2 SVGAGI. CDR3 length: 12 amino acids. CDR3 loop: CASSSLPDTQYF. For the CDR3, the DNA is TGTGCCAGCAGTTCCCTTCCAGATACGCAGTATTTT.

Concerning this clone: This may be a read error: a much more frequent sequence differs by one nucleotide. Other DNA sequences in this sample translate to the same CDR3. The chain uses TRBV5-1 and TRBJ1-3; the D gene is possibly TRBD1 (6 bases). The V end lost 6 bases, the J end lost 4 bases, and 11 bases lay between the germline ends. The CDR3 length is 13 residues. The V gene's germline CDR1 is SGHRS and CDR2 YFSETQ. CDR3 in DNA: TGCGCCAGCATGGAGCAGGGGGGAAACACCATATATTTT. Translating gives CASMEQGGNTIYF.

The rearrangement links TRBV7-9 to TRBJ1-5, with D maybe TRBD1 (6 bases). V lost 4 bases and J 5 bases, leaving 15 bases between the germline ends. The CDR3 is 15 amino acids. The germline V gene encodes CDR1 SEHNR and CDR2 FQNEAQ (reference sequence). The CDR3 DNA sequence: TGTGCCAGCAGCTCTCAAGGGGGATGGGATCAGCCCCAGCATTTT. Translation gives CASSSQGGWDQPQHF.

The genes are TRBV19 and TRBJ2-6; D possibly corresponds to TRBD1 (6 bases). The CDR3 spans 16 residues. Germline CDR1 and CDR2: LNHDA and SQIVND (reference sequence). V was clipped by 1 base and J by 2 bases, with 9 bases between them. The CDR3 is CASSIGTGTGANVLTF. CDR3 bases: TGTGCCAGTAGTATAGGCACAGGGACTGGGGCCAACGTCCTGACTTTC.

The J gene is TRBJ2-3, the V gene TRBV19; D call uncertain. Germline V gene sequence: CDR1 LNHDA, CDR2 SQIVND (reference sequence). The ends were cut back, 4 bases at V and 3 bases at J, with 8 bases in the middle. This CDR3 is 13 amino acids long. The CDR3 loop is CASSKSLTDTQYF. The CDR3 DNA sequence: TGTGCCAGTAGTAAGAGCCTTACAGATACGCAGTATTTT.

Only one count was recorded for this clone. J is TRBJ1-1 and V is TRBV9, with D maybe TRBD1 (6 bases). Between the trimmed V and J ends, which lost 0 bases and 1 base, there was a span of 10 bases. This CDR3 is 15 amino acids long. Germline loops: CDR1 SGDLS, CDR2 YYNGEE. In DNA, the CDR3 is TGTGCCAGCAGCGTAGAAGGCAGGGGGAACACTGAAGCTTTCTTT. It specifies CASSVEGRGNTEAFF. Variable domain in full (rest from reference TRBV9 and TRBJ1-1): DSGVTQTPKHLITATGQRVTLRCSPRSGDLSVYWYQQSLDQGLQFLIQYYNGEERAKGNILERFSAQQFPDLHSELNLSSLELGDSALYFCASSVEGRGNTEAFFGQGTRLTVV.

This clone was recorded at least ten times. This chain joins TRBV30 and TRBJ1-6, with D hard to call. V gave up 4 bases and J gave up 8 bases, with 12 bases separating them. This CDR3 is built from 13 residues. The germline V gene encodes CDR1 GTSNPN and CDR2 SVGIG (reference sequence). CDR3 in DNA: TGTGCCTGGAAAGAGACAACACATTCACCCCTCCACTTT. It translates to CAWKETTHSPLHF. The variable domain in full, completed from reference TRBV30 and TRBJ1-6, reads SQTIHQWPATLVQPVGSPLSLECTVEGTSNPNLYWYRQAAGRGLQLLFYSVGIGQISSEVPQNLSASRPQDRQFILSSKKLLLSDSGFYLCAWKETTHSPLHFGNGTRLTVT.

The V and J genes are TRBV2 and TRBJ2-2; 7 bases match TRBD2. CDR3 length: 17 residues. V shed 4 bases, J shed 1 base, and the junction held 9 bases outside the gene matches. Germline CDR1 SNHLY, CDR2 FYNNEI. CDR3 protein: CASSVGLVLMNTGELFF. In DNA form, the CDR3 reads TGTGCCAGCAGTGTTGGACTAGTCCTTATGAACACCGGGGAGCTGTTTTTT.

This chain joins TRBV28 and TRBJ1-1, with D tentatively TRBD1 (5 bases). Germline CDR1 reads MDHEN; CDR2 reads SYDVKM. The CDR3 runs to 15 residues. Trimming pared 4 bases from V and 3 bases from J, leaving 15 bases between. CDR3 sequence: CASSSAGYGYTEAFF. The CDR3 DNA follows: TGTGCCAGCAGTTCGGCAGGGTATGGGTACACTGAAGCTTTCTTT. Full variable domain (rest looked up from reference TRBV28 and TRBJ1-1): DVKVTQSSRYLVKRTGEKVFLECVQDMDHENMFWYRQDPGLGLRLIYFSYDVKMKEKGDIPEGYSVSREKKERFSLILESASTNQTSMYLCASSSAGYGYTEAFFGQGTRLTVV.

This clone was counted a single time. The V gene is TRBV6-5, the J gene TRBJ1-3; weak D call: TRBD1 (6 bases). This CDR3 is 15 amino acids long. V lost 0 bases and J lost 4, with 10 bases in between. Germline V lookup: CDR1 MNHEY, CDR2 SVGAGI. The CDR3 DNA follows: TGTGCCAGCAGTTACTCGCCAGGGGACGGAAACACCATATATTTT. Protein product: CASSYSPGDGNTIYF.

The CDR3, as DNA: TGTGCCAGTAGGAACCCCGGGTACACGAACACTGAAGCTTTCTTT. Its protein product is CASRNPGYTNTEAFF. The chain is built from TRBV19 and TRBJ1-1, with D hard to call. V was shortened by 6 bases and J by 1 base, with 15 bases between the two germline ends. The CDR3 runs to 15 residues. CDR1 is LNHDA and CDR2 is SQIVND in the germline V gene (reference sequence).

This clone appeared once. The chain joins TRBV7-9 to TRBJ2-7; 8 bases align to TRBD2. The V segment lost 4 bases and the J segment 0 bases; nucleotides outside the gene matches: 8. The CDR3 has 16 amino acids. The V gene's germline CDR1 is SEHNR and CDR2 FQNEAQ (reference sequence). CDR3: CASSYPRGGSSYEQYF. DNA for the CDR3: TGTGCCAGCAGCTACCCCCGGGGGGGCAGCTCCTACGAGCAGTACTTC.

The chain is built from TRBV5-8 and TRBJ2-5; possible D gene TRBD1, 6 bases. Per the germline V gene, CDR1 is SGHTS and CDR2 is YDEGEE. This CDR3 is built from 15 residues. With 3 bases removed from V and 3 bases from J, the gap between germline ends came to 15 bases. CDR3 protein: CASSSPGHQEETQYF. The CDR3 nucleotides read TGTGCCAGCAGCTCCCCGGGACATCAAGAAGAGACCCAGTACTTC.